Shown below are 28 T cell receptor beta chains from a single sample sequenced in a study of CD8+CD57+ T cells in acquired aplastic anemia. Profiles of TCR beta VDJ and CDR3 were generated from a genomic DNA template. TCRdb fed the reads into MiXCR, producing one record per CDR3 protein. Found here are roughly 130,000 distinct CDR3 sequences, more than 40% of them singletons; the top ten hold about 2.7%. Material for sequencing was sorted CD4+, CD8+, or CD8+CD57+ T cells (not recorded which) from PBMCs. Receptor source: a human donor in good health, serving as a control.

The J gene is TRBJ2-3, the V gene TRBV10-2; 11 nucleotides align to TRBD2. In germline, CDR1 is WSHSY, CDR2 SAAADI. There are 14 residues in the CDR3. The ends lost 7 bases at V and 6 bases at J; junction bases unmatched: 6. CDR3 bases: TGCGCCAGCATGGGTAGCGGGGGGGGGGATACGCAGTATTTT. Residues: CASMGSGGGDTQYF.

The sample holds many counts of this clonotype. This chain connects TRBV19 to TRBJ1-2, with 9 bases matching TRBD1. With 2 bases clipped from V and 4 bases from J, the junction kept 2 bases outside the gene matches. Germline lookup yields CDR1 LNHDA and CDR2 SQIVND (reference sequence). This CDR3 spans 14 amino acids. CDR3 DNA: TGTGCCAGTAGTATACCGGGACAGGGCTATGGCTACACCTTC. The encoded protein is CASSIPGQGYGYTF.

The CDR3 DNA is TGCGCCAGCGTCAGGGGCAGCGGGGTGGCAGATACGCAGTATTTT. Protein product: CASVRGSGVADTQYF. The gene calls are TRBV5-1 and TRBJ2-3, with D possibly matching TRBD2 (7 bases). With 7 bases removed from V and 4 bases from J, the gap between germline ends came to 19 bases. This CDR3 is 15 amino acids long. Germline assignment: CDR1 SGHRS and CDR2 YFSETQ.

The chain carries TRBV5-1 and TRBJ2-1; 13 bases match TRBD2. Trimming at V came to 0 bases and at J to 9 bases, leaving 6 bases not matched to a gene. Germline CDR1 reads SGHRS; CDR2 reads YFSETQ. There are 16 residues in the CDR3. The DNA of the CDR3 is TGCGCCAGCAGCTTGGATGCGGGACTAGCGGGGACTGAGCAGTTCTTC. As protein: CASSLDAGLAGTEQFF.

The CDR3 loop reads CASSQTGPNSPLHF. The CDR3 nucleotides are TGTGCCAGCAGCCAAACAGGGCCAAATTCACCCCTCCACTTT. The chain carries TRBV14 and TRBJ1-6; a possible D gene is TRBD1 (6 bases). CDR3 length equals 14 residues. In germline, CDR1 is SGHDN, CDR2 FVKESK. Deletions cut 2 bases from V and 7 bases from J, with 9 bases between.

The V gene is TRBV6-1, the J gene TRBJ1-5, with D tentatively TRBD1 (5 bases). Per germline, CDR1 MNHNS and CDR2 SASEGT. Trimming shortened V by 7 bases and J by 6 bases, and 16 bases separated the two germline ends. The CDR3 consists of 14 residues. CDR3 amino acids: CASTAGLGGQPQHF. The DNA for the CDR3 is TGTGCCAGCACCGCCGGGCTTGGGGGTCAGCCCCAGCATTTT.

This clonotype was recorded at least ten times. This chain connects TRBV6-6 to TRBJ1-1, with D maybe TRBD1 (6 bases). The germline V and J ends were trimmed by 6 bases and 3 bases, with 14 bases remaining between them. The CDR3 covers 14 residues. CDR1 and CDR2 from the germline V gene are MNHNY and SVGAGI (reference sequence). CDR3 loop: CASSWTVRDTEAFF. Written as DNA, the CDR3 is TGTGCCAGCAGCTGGACAGTACGAGACACTGAAGCTTTCTTT.

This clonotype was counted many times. The CDR3 DNA reads as TGTGCCAGCAGTGAAGATGGGCAGGGGGCAGGAGGCAATCAGCCCCAGCATTTT. Translated: CASSEDGQGAGGNQPQHF. The chain employs TRBV6-1 and TRBJ1-5, with TRBD1 identical over 8 bases. The germline CDR1 and CDR2 sequences are MNHNS and SASEGT. J gave up 2 bases and V 1 base, and 10 bases lay outside the gene matches. The CDR3 contains 18 residues.

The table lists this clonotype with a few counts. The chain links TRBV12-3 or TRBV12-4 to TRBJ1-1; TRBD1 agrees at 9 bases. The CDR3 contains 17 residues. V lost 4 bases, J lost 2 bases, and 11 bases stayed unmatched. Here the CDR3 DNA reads TGTGCCAGCAGTTCAACCGACACAGGGGGCCGAAACACTGAAGCTTTCTTT. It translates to CASSSTDTGGRNTEAFF.

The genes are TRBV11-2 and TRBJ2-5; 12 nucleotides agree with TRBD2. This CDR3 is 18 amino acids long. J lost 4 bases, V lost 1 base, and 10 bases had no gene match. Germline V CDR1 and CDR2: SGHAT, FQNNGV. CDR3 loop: CASSLVSTSGGRRETQYF. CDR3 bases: TGTGCCAGCAGCTTAGTTTCAACTAGCGGGGGGAGGAGAGAGACCCAGTACTTC.

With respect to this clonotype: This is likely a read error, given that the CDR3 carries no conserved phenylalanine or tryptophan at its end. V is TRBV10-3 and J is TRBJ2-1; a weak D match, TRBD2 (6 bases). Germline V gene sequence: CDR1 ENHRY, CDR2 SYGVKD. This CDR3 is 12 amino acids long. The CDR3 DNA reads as TGTGCCAGCAGTTCACGGGGGAATGAGCAGTTCTCC. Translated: CASSSRGNEQFS.

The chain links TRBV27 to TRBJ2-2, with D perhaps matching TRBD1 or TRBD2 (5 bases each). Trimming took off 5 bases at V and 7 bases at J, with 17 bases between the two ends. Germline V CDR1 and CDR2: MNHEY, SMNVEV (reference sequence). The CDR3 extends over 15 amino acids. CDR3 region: CASSPGQGRSGELFF. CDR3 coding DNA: TGTGCCAGCAGTCCCGGGCAGGGACGGAGCGGGGAGCTGTTTTTT.

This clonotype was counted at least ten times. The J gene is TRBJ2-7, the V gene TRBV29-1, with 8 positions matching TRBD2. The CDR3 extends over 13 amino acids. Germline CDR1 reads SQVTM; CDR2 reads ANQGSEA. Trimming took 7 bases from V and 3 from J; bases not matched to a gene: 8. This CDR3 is CSAGRGLGYEQYF. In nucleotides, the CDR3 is TGCAGCGCCGGGAGGGGACTCGGCTACGAGCAGTACTTC.

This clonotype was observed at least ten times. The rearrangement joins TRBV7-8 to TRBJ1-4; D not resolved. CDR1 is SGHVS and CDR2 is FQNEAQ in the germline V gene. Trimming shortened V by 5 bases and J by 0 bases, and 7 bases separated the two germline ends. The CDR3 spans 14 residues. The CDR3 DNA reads TGTGCCAGCAGCCCTCGGACAACTAATGAAAAACTGTTTTTT. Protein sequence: CASSPRTTNEKLFF.

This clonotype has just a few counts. DNA for the CDR3: TGTGCCAGCAGTTTAGGACAGTTAACCTCTGGAAACACCATATATTTT. Its translation: CASSLGQLTSGNTIYF. The J gene is TRBJ1-3, the V gene TRBV28; D is possibly TRBD1 (6 bases). There are 16 residues in the CDR3. Germline CDR1 and CDR2: MDHEN and SYDVKM. V gave up 2 bases and J gave up 0 bases, with 11 bases separating them.

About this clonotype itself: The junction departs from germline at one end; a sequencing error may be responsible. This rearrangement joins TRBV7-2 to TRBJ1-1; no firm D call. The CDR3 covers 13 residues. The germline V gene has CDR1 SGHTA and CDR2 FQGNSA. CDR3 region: CASSYTTNTEALF. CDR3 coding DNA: TGTGCCAGCAGCTACACGACGAACACTGAAGCTCTCTTT.

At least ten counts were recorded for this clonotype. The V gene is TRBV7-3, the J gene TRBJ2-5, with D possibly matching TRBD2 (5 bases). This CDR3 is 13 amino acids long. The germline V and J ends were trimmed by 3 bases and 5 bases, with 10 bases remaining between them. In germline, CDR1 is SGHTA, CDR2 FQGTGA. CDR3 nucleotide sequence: TGTGCCAGCAGCTTTGGGTCGGGGGAGACCCAGTACTTC. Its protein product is CASSFGSGETQYF. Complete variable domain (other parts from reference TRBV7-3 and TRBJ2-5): GAGVSQTPSNKVTEKGKYVELRCDPISGHTALYWYRQSLGQGPEFLIYFQGTGAADDSGLPNDRFFAVRPEGSVSTLKIQRTERGDSAVYLCASSFGSGETQYFGPGTRLLVL.

The CDR3 DNA reads TGTGCCAGCAGCCCACTTAGTCAAGAGACCCAGTACTTC. It specifies CASSPLSQETQYF. The chain employs TRBV7-9 and TRBJ2-5; no firm D call. This CDR3 has 13 amino acids. The ends were cut back, 5 bases at V and 2 bases at J, with 9 bases in the middle. CDR1 is SEHNR, CDR2 FQNEAQ, per germline (reference sequence).

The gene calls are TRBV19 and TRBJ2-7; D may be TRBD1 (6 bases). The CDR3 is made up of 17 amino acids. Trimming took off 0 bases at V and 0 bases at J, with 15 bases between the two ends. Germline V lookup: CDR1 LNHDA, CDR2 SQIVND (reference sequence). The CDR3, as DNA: TGTGCCAGTAGTATAGATGAACTGGACAGTTCCTCCTACGAGCAGTACGTC. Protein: CASSIDELDSSSYEQYV.

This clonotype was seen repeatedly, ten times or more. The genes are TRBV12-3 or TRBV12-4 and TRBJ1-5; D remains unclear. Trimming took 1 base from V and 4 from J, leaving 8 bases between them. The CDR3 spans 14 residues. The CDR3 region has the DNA TGTGCCAGCAGTTTAGGCGGGTTGAATCAGCCCCAGCATTTT. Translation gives CASSLGGLNQPQHF.

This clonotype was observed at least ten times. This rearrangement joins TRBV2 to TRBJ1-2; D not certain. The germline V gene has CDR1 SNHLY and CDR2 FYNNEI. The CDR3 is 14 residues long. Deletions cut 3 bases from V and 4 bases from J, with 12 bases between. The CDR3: CASSEEIRVYGYTF. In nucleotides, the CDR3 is TGTGCCAGCAGTGAGGAGATTCGGGTCTATGGCTACACCTTC.

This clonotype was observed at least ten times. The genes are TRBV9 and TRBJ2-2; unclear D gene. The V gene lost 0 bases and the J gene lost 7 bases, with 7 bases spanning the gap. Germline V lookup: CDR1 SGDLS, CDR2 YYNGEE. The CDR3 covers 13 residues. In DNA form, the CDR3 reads TGTGCCAGCAGCGTAGCTACTCTCGGGGAGCTGTTTTTT. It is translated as CASSVATLGELFF.

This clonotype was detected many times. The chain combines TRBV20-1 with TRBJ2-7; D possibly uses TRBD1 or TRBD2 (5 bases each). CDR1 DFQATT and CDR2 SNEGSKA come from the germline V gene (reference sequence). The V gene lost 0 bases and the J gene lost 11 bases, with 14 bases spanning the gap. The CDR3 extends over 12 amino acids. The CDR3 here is CSARDQTGREYF. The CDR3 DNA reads TGCAGTGCTAGAGATCAAACGGGGCGGGAGTACTTC.

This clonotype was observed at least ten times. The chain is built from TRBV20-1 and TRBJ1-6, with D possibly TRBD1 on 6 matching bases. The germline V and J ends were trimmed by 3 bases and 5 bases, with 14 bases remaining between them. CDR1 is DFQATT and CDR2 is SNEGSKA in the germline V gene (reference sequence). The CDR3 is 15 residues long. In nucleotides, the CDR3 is TGCAGTGCTAGTTCTCAGGGGCTCGATAATTCACCCCTCCACTTT. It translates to CSASSQGLDNSPLHF.

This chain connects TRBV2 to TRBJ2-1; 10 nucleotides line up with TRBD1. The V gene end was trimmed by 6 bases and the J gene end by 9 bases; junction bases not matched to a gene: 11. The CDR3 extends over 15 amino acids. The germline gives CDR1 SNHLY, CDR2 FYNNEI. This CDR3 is CASSASDRGGGEQFF. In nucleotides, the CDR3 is TGTGCCAGCAGCGCATCGGACAGGGGGGGGGGTGAGCAGTTCTTC.

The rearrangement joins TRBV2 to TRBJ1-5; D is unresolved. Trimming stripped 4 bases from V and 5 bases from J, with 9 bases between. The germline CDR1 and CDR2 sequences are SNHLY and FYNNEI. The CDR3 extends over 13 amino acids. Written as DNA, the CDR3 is TGTGCCAGCAGTGTGGCCGCCGATCAGCCCCAGCATTTT. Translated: CASSVAADQPQHF.

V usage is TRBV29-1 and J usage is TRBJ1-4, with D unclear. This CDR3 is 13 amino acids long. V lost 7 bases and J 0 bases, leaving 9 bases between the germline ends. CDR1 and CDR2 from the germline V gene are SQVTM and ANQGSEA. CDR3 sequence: CSAESATNEKLFF. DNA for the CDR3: TGCAGCGCCGAATCAGCAACTAATGAAAAACTGTTTTTT.

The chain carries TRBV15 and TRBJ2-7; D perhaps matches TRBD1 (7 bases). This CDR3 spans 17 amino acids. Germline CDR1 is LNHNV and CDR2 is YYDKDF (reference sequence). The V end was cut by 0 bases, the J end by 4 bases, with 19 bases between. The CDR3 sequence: CATSREGGGGAPYEQYF. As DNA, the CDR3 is TGTGCCACCAGCAGAGAAGGGGGCGGCGGGGCTCCATACGAGCAGTACTTC.